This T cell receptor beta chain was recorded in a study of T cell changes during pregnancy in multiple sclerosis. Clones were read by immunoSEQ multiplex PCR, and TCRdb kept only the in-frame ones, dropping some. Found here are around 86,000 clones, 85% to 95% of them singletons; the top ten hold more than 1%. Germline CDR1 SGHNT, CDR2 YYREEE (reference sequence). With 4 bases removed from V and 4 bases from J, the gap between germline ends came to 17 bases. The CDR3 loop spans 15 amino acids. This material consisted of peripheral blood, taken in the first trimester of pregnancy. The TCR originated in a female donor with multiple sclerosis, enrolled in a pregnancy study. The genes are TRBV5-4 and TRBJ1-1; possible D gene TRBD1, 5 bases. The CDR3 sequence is CASSPGPGGATEAFF. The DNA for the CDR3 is TGTGCCAGCAGCCCAGGGCCAGGTGGGGCCACTGAAGCTTTCTTT.